Presented here are 10 T cell receptor beta chains from one specimen sequenced in a study of T cells in Graves' hyperthyroidism and ophthalmopathy. The TCR beta CDR3 regions underwent amplification using RNA transcripts as the source. During a first-round RT-PCR of the TCR CDR3, the HTBI primer set was used. Each CDR3 protein is one row after TCRdb ran MiXCR on the multiplex PCR reads. This table has about 530,000 distinct CDR3 sequences, roughly 15% appearing once. The sample taken for sequencing was blood. These receptor sequences come from a woman aged 18-29 years with Graves' ophthalmopathy.

Concerning this clonotype: With a much larger clone just one base away, this may be a read error. The chain couples TRBV27 to TRBJ1-5, with TRBD1 identical over 11 bases. Germline CDR1 is MNHEY and CDR2 is SMNVEV (reference sequence). The CDR3 runs 15 residues. In nucleotides, the CDR3 is TGTGCCAGCAGGAAGGGACAGGGGGGTAATCAGTCCCAGCATTTT. This gives the protein CASRKGQGGNQSQHF.

This clonotype was counted between two and nine times. The chain joins TRBV20-1 to TRBJ1-2, with a tentative D call TRBD1 (6 bases). The length of the CDR3 is 12 residues. Germline CDR1 reads DFQATT; CDR2 reads SNEGSKA (reference sequence). V was trimmed by 6 bases and J by 2 bases, leaving 10 bases between them. Here the CDR3 DNA reads TGCAGTGCCGTCGACAGGAACTATGGCTACACCTTC. This translates into CSAVDRNYGYTF.

The rearrangement uses TRBV28 and TRBJ1-2, with 7 bases fitting TRBD1. J lost 4 bases, V lost 5 bases, and 10 bases had no gene match. The germline V gene encodes CDR1 MDHEN and CDR2 SYDVKM. CDR3 length: 15 residues. The CDR3 DNA reads as TGTGCCAGCAGTCCGACTACAGGGGTTGGCTATGGCTACACCTTC. Encoded protein: CASSPTTGVGYGYTF.

The sample holds many counts of this clonotype. The chain carries TRBV7-8 and TRBJ2-7, with D possibly matching TRBD1 (5 bases). The length of the CDR3 is 18 residues. Germline lookup yields CDR1 SGHVS and CDR2 FQNEAQ. V was pared by 3 bases and J by 3 bases, with 24 bases between. The DNA of the CDR3 is TGTGCCAGCAGCTTCCCCCATGACAAAGACAGCTACTACTACGAGCAGTACTTC. Its protein is CASSFPHDKDSYYYEQYF. Together with reference TRBV7-8 and TRBJ2-7, the CDR3 gives the full variable domain: GAGVSQSPRYKVAKRGQDVALRCDPISGHVSLFWYQQALGQGPEFLTYFQNEAQLDKSGLPSDRFFAERPEGSVSTLKIQRTQQEDSAVYLCASSFPHDKDSYYYEQYFGPGTRLTVT.

This clonotype was detected many times. J is TRBJ1-4 and V is TRBV2; D is unresolved. V lost 7 bases, J lost 5 bases, and 17 bases lay in between. Germline V gene data show CDR1 as SNHLY and CDR2 as FYNNEI. CDR3 length: 15 residues. CDR3 region: CASTDLEQENEKLFF. CDR3 nucleotides: TGTGCCAGCACCGATTTAGAGCAGGAGAATGAAAAACTGTTTTTT.

This clonotype was observed many times. The rearrangement links TRBV11-3 to TRBJ2-3, with unresolved D. V dropped 2 bases and J dropped 0 bases, with 9 bases sitting between them. CDR3 size: 15 residues. Germline CDR1 and CDR2: SGHNT and YENEEA. This CDR3 is CASSLSGDSTDTQYF. CDR3 DNA: TGTGCCAGCAGCTTATCTGGGGATAGCACAGATACGCAGTATTTT.

A remark on this clonotype: One base away lies a much larger clone, so this may be a sequencing read error. V usage is TRBV7-8 and J usage is TRBJ2-5; the D call may be TRBD1 or TRBD2 (6 bases each). The V gene's germline CDR1 is SGHVS and CDR2 FQNEAQ. V lost 6 bases to trimming and J lost 7 bases, with 27 bases between them. There are 17 residues in the CDR3. The CDR3 DNA reads TGTGCCAGCAGACCTCCCGTAAGGACAGCGGAGGGAGGGACCCAGTACTTC. Translation gives CASRPPVRTAEGGTQYF.

This clonotype was counted a few times. This chain connects TRBV27 to TRBJ2-7; no firm D call. Germline loops: CDR1 MNHEY, CDR2 SMNVEV (reference sequence). The V end was cut by 5 bases, the J end by 2 bases, with 10 bases between. The CDR3 runs to 13 residues. CDR3 residues: CASSLGIPYEQYF. CDR3 DNA: TGTGCCAGCAGTCTAGGGATCCCCTACGAGCAGTACTTC.

In this sample, this clonotype turned up once. The V and J genes are TRBV5-1 and TRBJ1-2; 7 bases agree with TRBD1. Germline V gene sequence: CDR1 SGHRS, CDR2 YFSETQ. Trimming at V came to 3 bases and at J to 7 bases, leaving 12 bases not matched to a gene. This CDR3 is 15 amino acids long. The CDR3: CASSSLTGDLGGYTF. CDR3 coding DNA: TGCGCCAGCAGCTCTTTAACAGGGGATCTAGGTGGCTACACCTTC. Combining the CDR3 with reference TRBV5-1 and TRBJ1-2 gives the whole variable domain KAGVTQTPRYLIKTRGQQVTLSCSPISGHRSVSWYQQTPGQGLQFLFEYFSETQRNKGNFPGRFSGRQFSNSRSEMNVSTLELGDSALYLCASSSLTGDLGGYTFGSGTRLTVV.

This clonotype has ten or more counts. V usage is TRBV5-5 and J usage is TRBJ1-4, with 7 positions matching TRBD1. Trimming at V came to 4 bases and at J to 8 bases, leaving 8 bases not matched to a gene. CDR3 length: 14 amino acids. The germline V gene has CDR1 SGHKS and CDR2 YYEKEE (reference sequence). CDR3 loop: CASSHRGAREKLFF. DNA of the CDR3: TGTGCCAGCAGCCACAGGGGCGCAAGAGAAAAACTGTTTTTT.